This is a list of T cell receptor beta chains from one sample in a study of post-analysis software for immune sequencing data. One entry per CDR3 protein, called by TCRdb with MiXCR from the PCR reads. The table records 700,000 to 900,000 distinct CDR3 sequences, 46% of them present only once. What was sequenced was blood. These receptors all come from a girl under 18 with multiple sclerosis. Both conserved end residues are part of each CDR3. D genes are given only for firm matches. The size field is filled for only some rows; it gives once, few, many or a size class.

DNA,CDR3,J,size,V,D
TGCAGTGCTGGGCAAACTAGCGGGAGCGTCTACAATGAGCAGTTCTTC,CSAGQTSGSVYNEQFF,TRBJ2-1,NA,TRBV20-1,TRBD2
TGTGCCAGCAGCGTAGCCCATTCAGACGGCGACTATGGCTACACCTTC,CASSVAHSDGDYGYTF,TRBJ1-2,few,TRBV9,NA
TGCAGCGCGTTGACAGGGGATGAGGAAAAACTGTTTTTT,CSALTGDEEKLFF,TRBJ1-4,NA,TRBV29-1,TRBD1
TGTGCCACCAGCAGAGGGGGGAGCGATGAGCAGTTCTTC,CATSRGGSDEQFF,TRBJ2-1,NA,TRBV15,NA
TGCAGCGTCGACGTGACGTATGATGAGCAGTTCTTC,CSVDVTYDEQFF,TRBJ2-1,few,TRBV29-1,NA
TGTGCCAGCAGTTACTCGCGTAGGGACTCTGGAAACACCATATATTTT,CASSYSRRDSGNTIYF,TRBJ1-3,few,TRBV6-5,NA
TGTGCCACCAGTGATGGGACTAGCGGGAGGGTCGTAGATACGCAGTATTTT,CATSDGTSGRVVDTQYF,TRBJ2-3,NA,TRBV24-1,TRBD2
TGTGCCATCAGTGTCGCGAGGGATGGCTACACCTTC,CAISVARDGYTF,TRBJ1-2,NA,TRBV10-3,NA
TGTGCCAGCGGTAAGCTGGCATTACCCTACGAGCAGTACTTC,CASGKLALPYEQYF,TRBJ2-7,NA,TRBV7-8,NA
TGTGCCAGCAGCCAAGAGAGTTGGCAGGGGGCCCGCAATGAGCAGTTCTTC,CASSQESWQGARNEQFF,TRBJ2-1,few,TRBV3-1,TRBD1
TGCAGTGCTCCCAGTGTGGGGATAAGGGGCAATCAGCCCCAGCATTTT,CSAPSVGIRGNQPQHF,TRBJ1-5,once,TRBV20-1,NA
TGTGCCACCAGCAGGGATTATTTAGAGACCCAGTACTTC,CATSRDYLETQYF,TRBJ2-5,few,TRBV15,NA
TGCGCCAGCAGCTTGGTAGGGCGGGAGGGCCCCTACAATGAGCAGTTCTTC,CASSLVGREGPYNEQFF,TRBJ2-1,NA,TRBV5-1,TRBD2
TGCAGTGCTAGACGACTAGCGGGATCCGGGGCCAACGTCCTGACTTTC,CSARRLAGSGANVLTF,TRBJ2-6,few,TRBV20-1,TRBD2
TGTGCCAGCAGACCGTTTAGCGGGAGTACCGCAGATACGCAGTATTTT,CASRPFSGSTADTQYF,TRBJ2-3,few,TRBV3-1,TRBD2
TGCGCCAGCAGCCAAGATCGGTCGTCCCCAGAAAAACTGTTTTTT,CASSQDRSSPEKLFF,TRBJ1-4,NA,TRBV4-3,NA
TGTGCCAGCAGCTCTCCCGGGACAGGGGGCAATGAGCAGTTCTTC,CASSSPGTGGNEQFF,TRBJ2-1,once,TRBV7-9,TRBD1
TGTGCCAGCAGTGAGGCAGGGGGCGTCAATCAGCCCCAGCATTTT,CASSEAGGVNQPQHF,TRBJ1-5,NA,TRBV2,TRBD1
TGTGCCAGCAGCTTAGAGGGCTATGGACCTCCCGTGAGCTCCTACAATGAGCAGTTCTTC,CASSLEGYGPPVSSYNEQFF,TRBJ2-1,NA,TRBV9,NA
TGTGCCAGCAGCTCTTATGGCTACACCTTC,CASSSYGYTF,TRBJ1-2,few,TRBV7-2,NA
TGTGCCAGCAGCACAGCCGGGAACAGGGTTTGGTACACTGAAGCTTTCTTT,CASSTAGNRVWYTEAFF,TRBJ1-1,few,TRBV7-9,NA
TGTGCCAGCAGTGCGGGACTCGTCTACGAGCAGTACTTC,CASSAGLVYEQYF,TRBJ2-7,few,TRBV25-1,NA
TGCGCCAGCAGCCGGGGGACAGGGGGGGAGGCTTTCTTT,CASSRGTGGEAFF,TRBJ1-1,NA,TRBV4-1,TRBD1
TGCAGTGCTAGGGGGGGCGCAGGACGCAATCAGCCCCAGCATTTT,CSARGGAGRNQPQHF,TRBJ1-5,NA,TRBV20-1,NA
TGCAGTGCTTACTCCGGGACTAGCGGGGGGGGTAAGCAGTTCTTC,CSAYSGTSGGGKQFF,TRBJ2-1,NA,TRBV20-1,TRBD2
TGTGCCATCAGCGAACCGGGACAGGGACCCTACGAGCAGTACTTC,CAISEPGQGPYEQYF,TRBJ2-7,NA,TRBV10-3,TRBD1